This TCR beta chain was sequenced during a study of T cells after yellow fever vaccination. Study at large: SMART-Seq v4 Ultra Low Input prepared libraries from low-cell fractions. The study, taken as a whole, reports: Reappearance after the booster was observed for most primary-vaccination clones (roughly 97% CD4, over 75% CD8). Contamination by abundant bulk-population clonotypes could be present in FACS-sorted repertoires.

With respect to this clonotype: The antigen is unknown.

5'RACE template switching added a universal primer site and UMIs to TCR cDNA. TCRdb passed the 5' RACE reads through MiXCR, listing each CDR3 protein once. The profile shows roughly 500,000 distinct CDR3 sequences, 15% to 20% of them singletons. The starting material was PBMCs, obtained 15 days after the yellow fever booster vaccination. The receptor was derived from a man aged 25 to 40 who received the YFV17D yellow fever vaccine.

In DNA, the CDR3 is TGTGCCAGCACCCCCCGGACAGAGTTCACTGAAGCTTTCTTT. Protein product: CASTPRTEFTEAFF. V and J are TRBV7-9 and TRBJ1-1, with D tentatively TRBD1 (6 bases). Germline lookup yields CDR1 SEHNR and CDR2 FQNEAQ (reference sequence). There are 14 residues in the CDR3. Trimming removed 7 bases from V and 4 bases from J, with 16 bases in between.